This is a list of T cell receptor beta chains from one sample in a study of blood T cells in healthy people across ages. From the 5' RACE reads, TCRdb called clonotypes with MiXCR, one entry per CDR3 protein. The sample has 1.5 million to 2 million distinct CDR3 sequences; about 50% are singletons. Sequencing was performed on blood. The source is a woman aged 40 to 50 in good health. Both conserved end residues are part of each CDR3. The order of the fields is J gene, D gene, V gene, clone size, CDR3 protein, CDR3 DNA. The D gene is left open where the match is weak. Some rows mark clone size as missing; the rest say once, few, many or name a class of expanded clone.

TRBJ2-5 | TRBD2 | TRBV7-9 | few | CASSLAETAGKETQYF | TGTGCCAGCAGCTTAGCTGAGACAGCGGGAAAAGAGACCCAGTACTTC
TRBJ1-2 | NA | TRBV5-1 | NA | CASSSLGGGEQGYTF | TGCGCCAGCAGCTCCCTCGGGGGAGGGGAACAGGGCTACACCTTC
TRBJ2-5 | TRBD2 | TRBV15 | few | CATSPGLVETQYF | TGTGCCACCAGTCCAGGACTAGTCGAGACCCAGTACTTC
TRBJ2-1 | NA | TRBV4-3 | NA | CASSQGGSGLNEQFF | TGCGCCAGCAGCCAAGGGGGTTCGGGTTTGAATGAGCAGTTCTTC
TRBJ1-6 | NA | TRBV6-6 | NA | CASSYKGSNSNSPLHF | TGTGCCAGCAGTTATAAGGGCAGCAATTCCAATTCACCCCTCCACTTT
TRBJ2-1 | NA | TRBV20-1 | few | CSARRAGFSYNEQFF | TGCAGTGCTAGAAGGGCAGGGTTCTCCTACAATGAGCAGTTCTTC
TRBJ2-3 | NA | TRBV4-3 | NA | CASSQAKAGEYRTDTQYF | TGCGCCAGCAGCCAAGCTAAGGCAGGGGAATACCGCACAGATACGCAGTATTTT
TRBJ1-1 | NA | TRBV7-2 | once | CASSPSVGASTEAFF | TGTGCCAGCAGCCCGTCCGTCGGGGCAAGTACTGAAGCTTTCTTT
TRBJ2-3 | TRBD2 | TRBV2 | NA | CASSRYSGGRTDTQYF | TGTGCCAGCAGTCGGTACAGCGGGGGACGCACAGATACGCAGTATTTT
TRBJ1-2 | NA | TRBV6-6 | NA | CASSYDAGTYGYTF | TGTGCCAGCAGTTACGATGCGGGCACCTATGGCTACACCTTC
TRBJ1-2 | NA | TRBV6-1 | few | CASSATEAYGYTF | TGTGCCAGCAGCGCGACAGAAGCCTATGGCTACACCTTC
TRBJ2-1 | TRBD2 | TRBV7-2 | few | CASSEPGLAGGRNEQFF | TGTGCCAGCAGCGAGCCGGGACTAGCGGGGGGGCGGAATGAGCAGTTCTTC
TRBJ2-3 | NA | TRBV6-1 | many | CASSEYSGITDTQYF | TGTGCCAGCAGTGAATATTCAGGAATCACAGATACGCAGTATTTT
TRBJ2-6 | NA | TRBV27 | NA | CASRPPTAPGANVLTF | TGTGCCAGCCGACCCCCGACAGCCCCTGGGGCCAACGTCCTGACTTTC
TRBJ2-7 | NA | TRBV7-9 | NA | CASRSSVVPYEQYF | TGTGCCAGCAGGTCTAGCGTAGTTCCCTACGAGCAGTACTTC
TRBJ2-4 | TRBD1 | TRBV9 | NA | CASSSSRQGVGVTKNIQYF | TGTGCCAGCAGCTCATCCCGACAGGGTGTAGGGGTGACCAAAAACATTCAGTACTTC
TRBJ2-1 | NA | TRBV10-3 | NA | CATLKDISNSYNEQFF | TGTGCCACCTTAAAAGATATTTCGAACTCCTACAATGAGCAGTTCTTC
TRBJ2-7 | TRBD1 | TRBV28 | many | CASRDRIYEQYF | TGTGCCAGCAGGGACAGGATCTACGAGCAGTACTTC
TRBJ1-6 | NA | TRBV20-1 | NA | CSARRGLEQGSPLHF | TGCAGTGCTAGAAGGGGTCTAGAGCAGGGTTCACCCCTCCACTTT
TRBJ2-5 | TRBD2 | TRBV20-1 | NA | CSASSGGAVGETQYF | TGCAGTGCTTCTAGCGGGGGGGCCGTGGGGGAGACCCAGTACTTC
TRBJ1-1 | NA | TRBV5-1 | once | CASSPQGRDTEAFF | TGCGCCAGCAGCCCACAGGGCCGGGACACTGAAGCTTTCTTT
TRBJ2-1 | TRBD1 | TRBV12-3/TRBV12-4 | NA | CASSWGQDLNEQFF | TGTGCCAGCAGTTGGGGACAGGACTTAAATGAGCAGTTCTTC
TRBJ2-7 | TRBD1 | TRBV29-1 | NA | CSARQGAPYEQYF | TGCAGCGCCAGACAGGGGGCCCCGTACGAGCAGTACTTC
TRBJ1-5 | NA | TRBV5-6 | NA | CASSFVGQDQPQHF | TGTGCCAGCAGCTTTGTGGGTCAAGATCAGCCCCAGCATTTT
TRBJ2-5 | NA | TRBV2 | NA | CASSRTGPRQETQYF | TGTGCCAGCAGCAGAACGGGACCGAGGCAGGAGACCCAGTACTTC
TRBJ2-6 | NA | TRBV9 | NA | CASSVGVNTGANVLTF | TGTGCCAGCAGCGTAGGGGTGAACACTGGGGCCAACGTCCTGACTTTC
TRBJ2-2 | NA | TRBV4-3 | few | CASSQSPGARTGELFF | TGCGCCAGCAGCCAATCCCCGGGGGCGCGGACCGGGGAGCTGTTTTTT
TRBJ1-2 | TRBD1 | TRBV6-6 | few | CASTDRAPYGYTF | TGTGCCAGCACCGACAGGGCTCCGTATGGCTACACCTTC
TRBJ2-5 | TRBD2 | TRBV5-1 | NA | CASSRLRGVETQYF | TGCGCCAGCAGCCGACTGCGGGGGGTGGAGACCCAGTACTTC
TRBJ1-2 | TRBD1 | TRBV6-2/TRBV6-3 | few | CASSATGGGNYGYTF | TGTGCCAGCAGTGCGACAGGGGGCGGAAACTATGGCTACACCTTC
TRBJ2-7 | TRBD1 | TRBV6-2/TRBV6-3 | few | CASRNQAGGNYEQYF | TGTGCCAGCAGAAACCAGGCAGGGGGCAACTACGAGCAGTACTTC
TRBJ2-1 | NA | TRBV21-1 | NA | CASSKGVQRGGTNEQFF | TGTGCCAGCAGCAAAGGCGTCCAGCGGGGGGGCACGAATGAGCAGTTCTTC
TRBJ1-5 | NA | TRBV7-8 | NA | CASSPAEGLNQPQHF | TGTGCCAGCAGCCCTGCTGAGGGGCTCAATCAGCCCCAGCATTTT
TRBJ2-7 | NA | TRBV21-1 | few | CASSKAKDSSYEQYF | TGTGCCAGCAGCAAAGCTAAGGACAGCTCCTACGAGCAGTACTTC
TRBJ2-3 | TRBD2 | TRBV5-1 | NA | CASNRGTSGLYFTDTQYF | TGCGCCAGCAACCGCGGGACTAGCGGCCTCTATTTCACAGATACGCAGTATTTT
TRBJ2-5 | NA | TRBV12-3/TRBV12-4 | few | CASSGQTGFSETQYF | TGTGCCAGCAGTGGACAAACGGGGTTTTCTGAGACCCAGTACTTC
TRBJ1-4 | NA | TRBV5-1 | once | CASSASYRTEKLFF | TGCGCCAGCAGCGCGTCTTACAGAACTGAAAAACTGTTTTTT
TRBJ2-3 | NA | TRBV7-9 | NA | CASNTRDTDTQYF | TGTGCCAGCAACACGCGGGACACAGATACGCAGTATTTT
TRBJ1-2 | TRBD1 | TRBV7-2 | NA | CASSLGTGAARDGYTF | TGTGCCAGCAGCTTAGGGACAGGGGCCGCTCGGGATGGCTACACCTTC
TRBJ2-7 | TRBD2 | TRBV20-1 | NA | CSARGRLATYEQYF | TGCAGTGCTAGAGGGCGACTAGCAACCTACGAGCAGTACTTC
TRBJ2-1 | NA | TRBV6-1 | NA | CASSVQTVYGAYNEQFF | TGTGCCAGCAGTGTTCAAACAGTGTATGGGGCCTACAATGAGCAGTTCTTC
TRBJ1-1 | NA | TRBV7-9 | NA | CASSSYAAGNTEAFF | TGTGCCAGCAGCTCCTATGCAGCCGGGAACACTGAAGCTTTCTTT
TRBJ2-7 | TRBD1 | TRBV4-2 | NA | CASSRAGRPTQGAAYEQYF | TGTGCCAGCAGCCGCGCGGGAAGGCCAACACAGGGGGCGGCCTACGAGCAGTACTTC
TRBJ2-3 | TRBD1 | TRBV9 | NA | CASSPQTGGPDGHTQYF | TGTGCCAGCAGCCCCCAGACAGGGGGCCCCGACGGTCATACGCAGTATTTT
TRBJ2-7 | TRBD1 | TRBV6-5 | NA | CASSYLIRPGQGTYEQYF | TGTGCCAGCAGTTACTTAATACGTCCGGGACAGGGAACCTACGAGCAGTACTTC
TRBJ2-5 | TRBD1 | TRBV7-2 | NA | CASSLNRGSGTQYF | TGTGCCAGCAGCTTAAACAGGGGGTCGGGGACCCAGTACTTC
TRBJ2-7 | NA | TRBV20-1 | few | CSARDGGSEQYF | TGCAGTGCTAGAGACGGTGGGAGTGAGCAGTACTTC
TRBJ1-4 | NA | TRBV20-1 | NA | CSAIQVATNEKLFF | TGCAGTGCTATACAGGTTGCAACTAATGAAAAACTGTTTTTT
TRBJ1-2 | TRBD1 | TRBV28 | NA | CASSPRPPTGVGYGYTF | TGTGCCAGCAGTCCTAGGCCTCCAACAGGGGTTGGTTATGGCTACACCTTC
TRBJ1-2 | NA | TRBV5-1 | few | CASSLSAGDLSYTF | TGCGCCAGCAGCTTGAGTGCGGGAGACCTCAGCTACACCTTC
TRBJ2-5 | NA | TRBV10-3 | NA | CATTDSVETQYF | TGTGCCACGACCGACAGCGTAGAGACCCAGTACTTC
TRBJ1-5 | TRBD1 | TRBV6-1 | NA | CASRSDRVSSQPQHF | TGTGCCAGCAGATCGGACAGGGTTAGTAGTCAGCCCCAGCATTTT
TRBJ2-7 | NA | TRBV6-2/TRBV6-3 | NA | CASSDTQFNSYEQYF | TGTGCCAGCAGCGACACACAGTTCAACTCCTACGAGCAGTACTTC
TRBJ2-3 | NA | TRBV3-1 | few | CASSQGSGSGSPDTQYF | TGTGCCAGCAGCCAAGGGTCGGGTTCGGGGAGCCCAGATACGCAGTATTTT
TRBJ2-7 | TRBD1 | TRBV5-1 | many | CASSPGTAGHEQYF | TGCGCCAGCAGCCCCGGGACAGCCGGCCACGAGCAGTACTTC
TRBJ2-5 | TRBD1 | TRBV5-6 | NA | CASSSTGIKETQYF | TGTGCCAGCAGCTCGACAGGGATTAAAGAGACCCAGTACTTC
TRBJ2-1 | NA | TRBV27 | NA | CASSLSGLEGYNEQFF | TGTGCCAGCAGTTTAAGTGGATTGGAGGGCTACAATGAGCAGTTCTTC
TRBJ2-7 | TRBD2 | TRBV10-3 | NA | CATGLARAQSIYEQYF | TGTGCCACGGGACTAGCGAGGGCCCAATCCATTTACGAGCAGTACTTC
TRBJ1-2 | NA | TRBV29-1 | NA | CSVGPPLLSGGYTF | TGCAGCGTTGGACCGCCGCTCCTATCGGGGGGCTACACCTTC
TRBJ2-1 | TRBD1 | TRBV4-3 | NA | CASSQEDRGRGQFF | TGCGCCAGCAGCCAAGAAGACAGGGGAAGGGGCCAGTTCTTC